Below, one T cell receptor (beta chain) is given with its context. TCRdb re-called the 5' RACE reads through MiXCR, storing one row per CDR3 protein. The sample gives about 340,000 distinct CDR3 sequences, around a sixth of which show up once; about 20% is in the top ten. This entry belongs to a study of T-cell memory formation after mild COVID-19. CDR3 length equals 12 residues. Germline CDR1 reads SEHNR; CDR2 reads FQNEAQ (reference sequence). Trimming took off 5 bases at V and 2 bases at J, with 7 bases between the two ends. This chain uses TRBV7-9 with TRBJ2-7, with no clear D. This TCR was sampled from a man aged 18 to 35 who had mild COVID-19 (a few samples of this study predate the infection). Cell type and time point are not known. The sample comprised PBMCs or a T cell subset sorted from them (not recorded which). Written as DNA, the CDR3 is TGTGCCAGCAGCCCTGTCCCCTACGAGCAGTACTTC. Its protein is CASSPVPYEQYF.